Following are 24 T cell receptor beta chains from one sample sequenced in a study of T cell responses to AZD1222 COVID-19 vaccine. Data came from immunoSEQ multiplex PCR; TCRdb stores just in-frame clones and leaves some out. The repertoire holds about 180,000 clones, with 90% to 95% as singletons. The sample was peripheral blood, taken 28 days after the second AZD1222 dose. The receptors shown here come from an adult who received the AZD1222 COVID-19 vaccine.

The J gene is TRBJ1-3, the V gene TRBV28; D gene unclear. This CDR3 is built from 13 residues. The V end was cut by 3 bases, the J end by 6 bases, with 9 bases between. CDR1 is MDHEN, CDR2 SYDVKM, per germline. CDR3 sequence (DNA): TGTGCCAGCAGTTTTCTGGGTCAAAACACCATATATTTT. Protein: CASSFLGQNTIYF.

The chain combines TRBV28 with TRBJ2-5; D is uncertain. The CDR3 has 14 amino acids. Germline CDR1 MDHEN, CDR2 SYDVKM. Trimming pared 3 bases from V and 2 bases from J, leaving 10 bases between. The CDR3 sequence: CASSFPPEQETQYF. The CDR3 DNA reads TGTGCCAGCAGTTTTCCTCCGGAACAAGAGACCCAGTACTTC.

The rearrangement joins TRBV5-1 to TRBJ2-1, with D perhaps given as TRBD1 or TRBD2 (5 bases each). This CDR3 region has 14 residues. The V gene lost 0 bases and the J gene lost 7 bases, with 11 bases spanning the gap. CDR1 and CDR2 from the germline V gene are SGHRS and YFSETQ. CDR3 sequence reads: CASSLGLSGNEQFF. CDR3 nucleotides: TGCGCCAGCAGCTTGGGACTATCAGGGAATGAGCAGTTCTTC.

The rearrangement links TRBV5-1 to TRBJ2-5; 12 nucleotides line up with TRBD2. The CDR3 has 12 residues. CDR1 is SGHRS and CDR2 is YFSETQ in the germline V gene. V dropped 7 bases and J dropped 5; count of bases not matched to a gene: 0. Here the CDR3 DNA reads TGCGCCAGCGGGACTAGCGGGGAGACCCAGTACTTC. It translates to CASGTSGETQYF.

The CDR3 DNA follows: TGTGCCAGCAGTTTCTCCGGGTCCTTCAATGAAAAACTGTTTTTT. Encoded protein: CASSFSGSFNEKLFF. The rearrangement uses TRBV27 and TRBJ1-4, with D uncertain. This CDR3 comprises 15 residues. V lost 3 bases to trimming and J lost 5 bases, with 13 bases between them. CDR1 MNHEY and CDR2 SMNVEV come from the germline V gene (reference sequence).

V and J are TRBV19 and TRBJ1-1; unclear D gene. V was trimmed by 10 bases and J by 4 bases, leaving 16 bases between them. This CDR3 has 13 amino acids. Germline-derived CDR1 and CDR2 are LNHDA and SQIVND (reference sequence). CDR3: CATRGGPGTEAFF. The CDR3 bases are TGTGCCACCCGGGGAGGGCCTGGCACTGAAGCTTTCTTT. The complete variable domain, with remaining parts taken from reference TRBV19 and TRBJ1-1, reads DGGITQSPKYLFRKEGQNVTLSCEQNLNHDAMYWYRQDPGQGLRLIYYSQIVNDFQKGDIAEGYSVSREKKESFPLTVTSAQKNPTAFYLCATRGGPGTEAFFGQGTRLTVV.

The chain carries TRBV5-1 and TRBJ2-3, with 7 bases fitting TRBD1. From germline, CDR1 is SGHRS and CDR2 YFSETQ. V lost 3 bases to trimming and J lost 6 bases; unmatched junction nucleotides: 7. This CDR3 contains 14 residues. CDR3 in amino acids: CASSSRQGEDTQYF. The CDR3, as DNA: TGCGCCAGCAGCTCACGACAGGGTGAGGATACGCAGTATTTT.

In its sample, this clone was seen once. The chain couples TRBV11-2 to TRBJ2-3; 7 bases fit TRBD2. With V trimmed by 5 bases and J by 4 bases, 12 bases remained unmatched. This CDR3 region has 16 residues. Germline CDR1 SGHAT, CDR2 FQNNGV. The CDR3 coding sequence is TGTGCCAGCAGCCATCTAGCGGAAGAACCCGCAGATACGCAGTATTTT. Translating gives CASSHLAEEPADTQYF.

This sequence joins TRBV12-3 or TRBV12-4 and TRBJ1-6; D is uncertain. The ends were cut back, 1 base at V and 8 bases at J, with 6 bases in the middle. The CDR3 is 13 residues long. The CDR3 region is CASSLEMYSPLHF. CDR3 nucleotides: TGTGCCAGCAGTTTAGAAATGTATTCACCCCTCCACTTT.

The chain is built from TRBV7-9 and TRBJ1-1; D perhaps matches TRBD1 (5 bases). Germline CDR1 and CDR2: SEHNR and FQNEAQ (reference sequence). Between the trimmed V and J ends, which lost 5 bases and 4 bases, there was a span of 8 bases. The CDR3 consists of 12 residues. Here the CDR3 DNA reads TGTGCCAGCAGCCGAGGGGTCACTGAAGCTTTCTTT. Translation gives CASSRGVTEAFF.

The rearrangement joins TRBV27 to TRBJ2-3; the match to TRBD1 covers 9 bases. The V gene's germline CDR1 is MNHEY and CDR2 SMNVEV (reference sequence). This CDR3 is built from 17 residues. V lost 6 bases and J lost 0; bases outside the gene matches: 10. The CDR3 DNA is TGTGCCAGCAGGGAGCCCCTCGGGACAGGGAGCACAGATACGCAGTATTTT. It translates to CASREPLGTGSTDTQYF.

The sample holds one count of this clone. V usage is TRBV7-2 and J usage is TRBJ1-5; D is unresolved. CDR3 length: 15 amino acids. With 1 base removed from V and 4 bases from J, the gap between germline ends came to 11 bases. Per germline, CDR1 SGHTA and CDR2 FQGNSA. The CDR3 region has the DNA TGTGCCAGCAGCTTAGGTTCTCTCTCTAATCAGCCCCAGCATTTT. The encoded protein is CASSLGSLSNQPQHF.

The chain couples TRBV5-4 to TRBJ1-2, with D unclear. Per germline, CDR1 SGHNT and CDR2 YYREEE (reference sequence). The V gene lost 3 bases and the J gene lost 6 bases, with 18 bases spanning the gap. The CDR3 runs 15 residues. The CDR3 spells CASSSQIKGLNGYTF. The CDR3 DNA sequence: TGTGCCAGCAGCTCCCAAATAAAGGGATTGAATGGCTACACCTTC. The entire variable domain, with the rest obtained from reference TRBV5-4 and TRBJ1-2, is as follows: ETGVTQSPTHLIKTRGQQVTLRCSSQSGHNTVSWYQQALGQGPQFIFQYYREEENGRGNFPPRFSGLQFPNYSSELNVNALELDDSALYLCASSSQIKGLNGYTFGSGTRLTVV.

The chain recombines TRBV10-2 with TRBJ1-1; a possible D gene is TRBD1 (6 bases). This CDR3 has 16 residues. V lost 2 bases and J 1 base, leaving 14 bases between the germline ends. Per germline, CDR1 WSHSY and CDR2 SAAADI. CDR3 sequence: CASSETLGGGNTEAFF. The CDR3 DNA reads TGCGCCAGCAGTGAGACGTTGGGGGGCGGGAACACTGAAGCTTTCTTT.

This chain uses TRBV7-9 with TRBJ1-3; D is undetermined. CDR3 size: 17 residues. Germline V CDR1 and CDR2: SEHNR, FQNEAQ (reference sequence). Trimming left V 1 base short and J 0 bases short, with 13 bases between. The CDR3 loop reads CASSLGEGWTSGNTIYF. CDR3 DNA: TGTGCCAGCAGCTTAGGTGAGGGTTGGACCTCTGGAAACACCATATATTTT.

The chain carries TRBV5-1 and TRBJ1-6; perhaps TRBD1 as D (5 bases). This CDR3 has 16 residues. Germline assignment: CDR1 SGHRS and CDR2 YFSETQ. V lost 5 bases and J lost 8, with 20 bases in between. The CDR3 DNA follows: TGCGCCAGCAGAACGTTAAGAGGGGATTCGGATTCACCCCTCCACTTT. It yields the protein CASRTLRGDSDSPLHF. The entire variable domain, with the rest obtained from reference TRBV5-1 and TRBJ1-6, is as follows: KAGVTQTPRYLIKTRGQQVTLSCSPISGHRSVSWYQQTPGQGLQFLFEYFSETQRNKGNFPGRFSGRQFSNSRSEMNVSTLELGDSALYLCASRTLRGDSDSPLHFGNGTRLTVT.

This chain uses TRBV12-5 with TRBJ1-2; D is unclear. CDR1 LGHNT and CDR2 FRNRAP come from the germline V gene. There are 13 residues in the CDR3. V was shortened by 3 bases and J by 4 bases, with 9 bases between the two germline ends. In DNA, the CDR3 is TGTGCTAGTGGTTTTAGGCTCCTCTATGGCTACACCTTC. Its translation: CASGFRLLYGYTF.

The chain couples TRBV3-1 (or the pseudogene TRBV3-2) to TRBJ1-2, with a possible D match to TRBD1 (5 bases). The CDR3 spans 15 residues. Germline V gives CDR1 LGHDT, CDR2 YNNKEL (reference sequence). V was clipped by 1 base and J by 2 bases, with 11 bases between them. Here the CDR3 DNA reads TGTGCCAGCAGCCAAGGCTGGACACTCAACTATGGCTACACCTTC. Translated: CASSQGWTLNYGYTF.

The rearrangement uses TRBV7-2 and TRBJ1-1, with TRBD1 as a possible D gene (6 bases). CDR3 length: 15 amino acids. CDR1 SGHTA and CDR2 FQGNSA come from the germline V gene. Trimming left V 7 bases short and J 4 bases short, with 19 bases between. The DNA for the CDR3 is TGTGCCAGCATCCGCCCAGGGGTCAGGGGCACTGAAGCTTTCTTT. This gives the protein CASIRPGVRGTEAFF.

The CDR3 here is CASSQARERGGELFF. The CDR3 bases are TGTGCCAGCAGCCAAGCGCGGGAGAGGGGCGGGGAGCTGTTTTTT. The chain recombines TRBV4-2 with TRBJ2-2; 7 bases fit TRBD2. The CDR3 loop spans 15 amino acids. Germline trimming cut 1 base from V and 7 bases from J; bases unmatched to any gene: 6. Germline-derived CDR1 and CDR2 are LGHNA and YNFKEQ.

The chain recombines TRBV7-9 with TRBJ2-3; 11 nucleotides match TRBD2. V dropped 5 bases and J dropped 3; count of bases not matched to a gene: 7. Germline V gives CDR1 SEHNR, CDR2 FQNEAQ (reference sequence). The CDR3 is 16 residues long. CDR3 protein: CASSPRTSGLTDTQYF. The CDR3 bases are TGTGCCAGCAGCCCACGGACTAGCGGGTTAACAGATACGCAGTATTTT.

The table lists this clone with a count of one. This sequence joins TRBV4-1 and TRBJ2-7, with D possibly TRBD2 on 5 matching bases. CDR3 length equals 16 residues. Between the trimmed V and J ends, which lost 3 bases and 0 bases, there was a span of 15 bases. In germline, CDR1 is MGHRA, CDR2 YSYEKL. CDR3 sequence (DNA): TGCGCCAGCAGCCAGGCAGTGACGGGAAGCTCCTACGAGCAGTACTTC. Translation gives CASSQAVTGSSYEQYF.

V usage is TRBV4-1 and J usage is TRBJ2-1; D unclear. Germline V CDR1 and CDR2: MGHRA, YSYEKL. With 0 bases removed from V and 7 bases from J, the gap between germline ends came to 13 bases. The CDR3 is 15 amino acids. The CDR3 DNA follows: TGCGCCAGCAGCCAAGATATACCCCAATATAATGAGCAGTTCTTC. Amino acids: CASSQDIPQYNEQFF.

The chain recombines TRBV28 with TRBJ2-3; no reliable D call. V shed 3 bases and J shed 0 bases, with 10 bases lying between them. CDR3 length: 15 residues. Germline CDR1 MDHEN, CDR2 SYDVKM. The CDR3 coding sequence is TGTGCCAGCAGTTTCGGGCCAACTAGCACAGATACGCAGTATTTT. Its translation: CASSFGPTSTDTQYF.